A single sample gave rise to the 16 T cell receptor beta chains below, sequenced in a study of blood T cell repertoires in COVID-19. Data came from immunoSEQ multiplex PCR; TCRdb stores just in-frame clones and leaves some out. Of about 60,000 clones listed, around 83% are singletons. Sequences were obtained from peripheral blood. These TCRs come from a man aged 50 to 60 with COVID-19, enrolled during active disease.

The chain joins TRBV3-1 (or the pseudogene TRBV3-2) to TRBJ2-2; the match to TRBD2 covers 13 bases. From germline, CDR1 is LGHDT and CDR2 YNNKEL (reference sequence). This CDR3 region has 18 residues. V dropped 3 bases and J dropped 6; count of bases not matched to a gene: 10. This CDR3 is CASSHLERTSGRPGELFF. CDR3 bases: TGTGCCAGCAGCCATCTCGAGCGGACTAGCGGGAGACCCGGGGAGCTGTTTTTT.

The rearrangement links TRBV28 to TRBJ1-5, with D possibly TRBD1 on 5 matching bases. The V gene lost 5 bases and the J gene lost 5 bases, with 16 bases spanning the gap. Germline loops: CDR1 MDHEN, CDR2 SYDVKM. The CDR3 runs 15 residues. This chain's CDR3 is CASSLPRGDHQPQHF. The DNA for the CDR3 is TGTGCCAGCAGTCTACCGCGGGGGGATCATCAGCCCCAGCATTTT. Combining the CDR3 with reference TRBV28 and TRBJ1-5 gives the whole variable domain DVKVTQSSRYLVKRTGEKVFLECVQDMDHENMFWYRQDPGLGLRLIYFSYDVKMKEKGDIPEGYSVSREKKERFSLILESASTNQTSMYLCASSLPRGDHQPQHFGDGTRLSIL.

The chain combines TRBV9 with TRBJ1-4; D unresolved. Trimming removed 0 bases from V and 3 bases from J, with 9 bases in between. The V gene's germline CDR1 is SGDLS and CDR2 YYNGEE. This CDR3 spans 15 amino acids. This chain's CDR3 is CASSVGGFANEKLFF. CDR3 DNA sequence: TGTGCCAGCAGCGTAGGAGGGTTCGCTAATGAAAAACTGTTTTTT.

The V gene is TRBV11-1, the J gene TRBJ2-1, with 11 bases identical to TRBD2. Trimming cost V 5 bases and J 5 bases; bases outside gene matches: 5. CDR1 SGHAT and CDR2 FQDESV come from the germline V gene (reference sequence). The CDR3 spans 15 residues. The CDR3 DNA reads TGTGCCAGCAGCCTCCGACTAGCGGGGAACAATGAGCAGTTCTTC. It translates to CASSLRLAGNNEQFF.

As DNA, the CDR3 is TGTGCCAGCAGCCCGGGAGTTAGCACAGATACGCAGTATTTT. This codes for CASSPGVSTDTQYF. The chain links TRBV7-9 to TRBJ2-3, with a tentative D call TRBD2 (6 bases). This CDR3 region has 14 residues. With 5 bases removed from V and 0 bases from J, the gap between germline ends came to 9 bases. From germline, CDR1 is SEHNR and CDR2 FQNEAQ (reference sequence).

The chain couples TRBV7-2 to TRBJ2-3; 7 bases are a match to TRBD2. The CDR3 is made up of 16 amino acids. V shed 1 base, J shed 1 base, and the junction held 5 bases outside the gene matches. Germline CDR1 and CDR2: SGHTA and FQGNSA. CDR3 coding DNA: TGTGCCAGCAGCTTAGAGCGGGAAGGGGGCACAGATACGCAGTATTTT. Its protein is CASSLEREGGTDTQYF. The full variable domain, completed using reference TRBV7-2 and TRBJ2-3, is GAGVSQSPSNKVTEKGKDVELRCDPISGHTALYWYRQSLGQGLEFLIYFQGNSAPDKSGLPSDRFSAERTGGSVSTLTIQRTQQEDSAVYLCASSLEREGGTDTQYFGPGTRLTVL.

This chain connects TRBV7-9 to TRBJ2-7, with 9 bases aligning to TRBD2. With V trimmed by 2 bases and J by 2 bases, 7 bases remained unmatched. CDR3 length: 16 residues. In germline, CDR1 is SEHNR, CDR2 FQNEAQ (reference sequence). DNA for the CDR3: TGTGCCAGCAGCTTAATGGCGGGAGGGAATACCTACGAGCAGTACTTC. Its protein is CASSLMAGGNTYEQYF.

The J gene is TRBJ1-6, the V gene TRBV30; 8 bases are shared with TRBD1. V lost 4 bases to trimming and J lost 5 bases; unmatched junction nucleotides: 1. The CDR3 runs to 13 residues. Germline V gene data show CDR1 as GTSNPN and CDR2 as SVGIG (reference sequence). The CDR3 here is CAWNRGDNSPLHF. In nucleotides, the CDR3 is TGTGCCTGGAACAGGGGGGATAATTCACCCCTCCACTTT.

The rearrangement links TRBV5-1 to TRBJ1-1; D may be TRBD1 (5 bases). The CDR3 has 15 residues. The germline V gene has CDR1 SGHRS and CDR2 YFSETQ. V lost 0 bases to trimming and J lost 1 base, with 10 bases between them. The CDR3 DNA reads as TGCGCCAGCAGCTTGGCCGGAGGGACGAACACTGAAGCTTTCTTT. Amino acid sequence: CASSLAGGTNTEAFF.

The V call is TRBV11-2, the J call TRBJ1-1, with 7 bases lining up with TRBD1. This CDR3 has 13 residues. The germline V gene has CDR1 SGHAT and CDR2 FQNNGV. The V gene end was trimmed by 6 bases and the J gene end by 1 base; junction bases not matched to a gene: 2. CDR3 amino acids: CASSRQGNTEAFF. The CDR3 DNA reads as TGTGCCAGCAGTCGACAGGGGAACACTGAAGCTTTCTTT.

The J gene is TRBJ2-1, the V gene TRBV24-1, with 14 positions matching TRBD2. Germline CDR1 and CDR2: KGHDR and SFDVKD. The CDR3 has 16 residues. The trim removed 8 bases at V and 10 bases at J, leaving 12 bases unmatched. The CDR3 nucleotides read TGTGCCACCAACGGAGTAGGGACTAGCGGGAGTTGGGAGCAGTTCTTC. It yields the protein CATNGVGTSGSWEQFF.

The J gene is TRBJ1-3, the V gene TRBV7-6; D gene uncertain. Germline V gives CDR1 SGHVS, CDR2 FNYEAQ. The CDR3 consists of 16 residues. Trimming removed 1 base from V and 0 bases from J, with 10 bases in between. CDR3 sequence: CASSLGARFSGNTIYF. CDR3 bases: TGTGCCAGCAGCTTAGGAGCCAGGTTCTCTGGAAACACCATATATTTT.

V and J are TRBV18 and TRBJ2-7; 10 bases align to TRBD1. V lost 4 bases to trimming and J lost 2 bases; unmatched junction nucleotides: 5. The CDR3 extends over 15 amino acids. Per the germline V gene, CDR1 is KGHSH and CDR2 is LQKENI. The DNA of the CDR3 is TGTGCCAGCTCACGCGACAGGGGGCAGGCCTACGAGCAGTACTTC. Translating gives CASSRDRGQAYEQYF.

This chain uses TRBV7-2 with TRBJ2-2, with 11 positions matching TRBD2. After removal of 5 bases from V and 7 bases from J, the junction contained 12 bases not matched to a gene. CDR1 and CDR2 from the germline V gene are SGHTA and FQGNSA. This CDR3 has 17 amino acids. The CDR3: CASSPASSGRGFGELFF. Written as DNA, the CDR3 is TGTGCCAGCAGCCCGGCGAGTAGCGGGAGGGGCTTCGGGGAGCTGTTTTTT.

This sequence joins TRBV4-3 and TRBJ2-3; D perhaps matches TRBD1 (6 bases). Germline V gene data show CDR1 as LGHNA and CDR2 as YSLEER. The CDR3 sequence is 16 residues long. Trimming left V 0 bases short and J 2 bases short, with 12 bases between. The CDR3 spells CASSQEGHRDTDTQYF. The CDR3 DNA sequence: TGCGCCAGCAGCCAAGAGGGGCACAGGGACACAGATACGCAGTATTTT.

This sequence joins TRBV19 and TRBJ1-3, with D perhaps TRBD1 (6 bases). Trimming took off 3 bases at V and 2 bases at J, with 8 bases between the two ends. The germline CDR1 and CDR2 sequences are LNHDA and SQIVND (reference sequence). This CDR3 spans 14 amino acids. CDR3 coding DNA: TGTGCCAGTAGTATGGCAGGGGCTGGAAACACCATATATTTT. This encodes CASSMAGAGNTIYF.